The clone carrying this TCR beta chain was counted a few times. Its specificity is unknown. V was clipped by 1 base and J by 1 base, with 14 bases between them. Looked up from germline, CDR1 is SGHDN and CDR2 is FVKESK. The CDR3 has 17 residues. This sample stems from a study of post-analysis software for immune sequencing data. Study-wide background: The courses of disease that were included comprised relapsing-remitting, secondary progressive and progressive-relapsing multiple sclerosis. Study-level points and caveats: F measure grouped same-batch samples tightly together. Multiple sclerosis patients showed significantly lower normalized Chao1 diversity than controls did. Four or five TRBV segments occurring more often in patients than controls included TRBV5-6, TRBV5-1 and TRBV20-1.

The authors incorporated unique molecular identifiers into the TCR beta cDNA libraries. T cells, about 0.95 to 11 million of them, yielded some 540,000 cDNA molecules. TCRdb fed the PCR reads into MiXCR, producing one record per CDR3 protein. Altogether hundreds of thousands of distinct CDR3 sequences are present, roughly 46% being singletons, with the ten largest covering over 1.5%. This sequence originates from a girl aged 10 to 17 with multiple sclerosis. Sequencing used blood. The chain recombines TRBV14 with TRBJ2-1; D may be TRBD2 (6 bases). Here the CDR3 reads CASSQGGTYVSYNEQFF. The CDR3 DNA is TGTGCCAGCAGCCAAGGGGGGACTTACGTATCCTACAATGAGCAGTTCTTC.